Below are 25 T cell receptor beta chains sequenced from a single sample in a study of OX40 agonist ivuxolimab in advanced cancers. Profiling relied on immunoSEQ multiplex PCR, and the TCRdb table lists in-frame clones only, not all of them. This table has some 70,000 clones, approximately 89% appearing once. Here the sequenced sample was CD4+ or CD8+ T cells sorted from blood, taken in a trial of the OX40 agonist ivuxolimab. Every receptor here comes from an adult with an advanced solid tumor such as melanoma, head and neck, liver or kidney cancer.

In this sample, this clone turned up a few times. This rearrangement joins TRBV6-1 to TRBJ1-6; perhaps TRBD1 as D (6 bases). Germline V gene sequence: CDR1 MNHNS, CDR2 SASEGT. V lost 3 bases and J lost 10, with 13 bases in between. The CDR3 sequence is 14 residues long. Here the CDR3 reads CASSDHRENSPLHF. CDR3 in DNA: TGTGCCAGCAGTGATCACAGGGAAAACTCACCCCTCCACTTT.

The chain couples TRBV9 to TRBJ2-7; 8 bases map to TRBD1. Germline V gene sequence: CDR1 SGDLS, CDR2 YYNGEE. The trim removed 1 base at V and 5 bases at J, leaving 5 bases unmatched. The CDR3 totals 14 residues. The CDR3 DNA follows: TGTGCCAGCAGCGTACGGACAGGGCACAACGAGCAGTACTTC. Its translation: CASSVRTGHNEQYF. The entire variable domain, with the rest obtained from reference TRBV9 and TRBJ2-7, is as follows: DSGVTQTPKHLITATGQRVTLRCSPRSGDLSVYWYQQSLDQGLQFLIQYYNGEERAKGNILERFSAQQFPDLHSELNLSSLELGDSALYFCASSVRTGHNEQYFGPGTRLTVT.

CDR3 sequence (DNA): TGTGCCAGCAGCTTACCCGGGAGCCTCTACGAGCAGTACTTC. Protein sequence: CASSLPGSLYEQYF. The V gene is TRBV7-9, the J gene TRBJ2-7; a possible D gene is TRBD2 (6 bases). V lost 2 bases, J lost 3 bases, and 11 bases lay in between. The CDR3 spans 14 residues. Germline V CDR1 and CDR2: SEHNR, FQNEAQ (reference sequence).

The CDR3 sequence is CAWRGTGGFAFF. CDR3 coding DNA: TGTGCCTGGAGGGGGACAGGGGGTTTTGCTTTCTTT. This chain links TRBV30 with TRBJ1-1, with 11 nucleotides matching TRBD1. Losses at the gene ends were 3 bases for V and 11 bases for J; bases not matched to a gene: 5. This CDR3 has 12 residues. Germline loops: CDR1 GTSNPN, CDR2 SVGIG (reference sequence).

The V and J genes are TRBV4-1 and TRBJ1-5, with 7 bases aligning to TRBD1. Per the germline V gene, CDR1 is MGHRA and CDR2 is YSYEKL. The CDR3 is made up of 16 amino acids. With 0 bases clipped from V and 9 bases from J, the junction kept 11 bases outside the gene matches. The CDR3 bases are TGCGCCAGCAGCCAAGACCCGGACAGGACTCCGAGGCCCCAGCATTTT. Translating it yields CASSQDPDRTPRPQHF.

The chain carries TRBV6-6 and TRBJ1-3; D remains unclear. Trimming pared 6 bases from V and 0 bases from J, leaving 12 bases between. The V gene's germline CDR1 is MNHNY and CDR2 SVGAGI (reference sequence). CDR3 size: 15 residues. The chain's CDR3 is CASSLGRNSGNTIYF. CDR3 bases: TGTGCCAGCAGCCTCGGCAGGAACTCTGGAAACACCATATATTTT.

The chain links TRBV5-1 to TRBJ2-1; a weak D match, TRBD1 (5 bases). Looked up from germline, CDR1 is SGHRS and CDR2 is YFSETQ. Trimming stripped 0 bases from V and 6 bases from J, with 13 bases between. The CDR3 is 15 amino acids. The CDR3 loop reads CASSLGVTGLNEQFF. CDR3 DNA sequence: TGCGCCAGCAGCTTGGGCGTTACAGGCCTCAATGAGCAGTTCTTC. The entire variable domain, with the rest obtained from reference TRBV5-1 and TRBJ2-1, is as follows: KAGVTQTPRYLIKTRGQQVTLSCSPISGHRSVSWYQQTPGQGLQFLFEYFSETQRNKGNFPGRFSGRQFSNSRSEMNVSTLELGDSALYLCASSLGVTGLNEQFFGPGTRLTVL.

The rearrangement joins TRBV11-2 to TRBJ1-1, with TRBD1 matching over 7 bases. V lost 7 bases, J lost 4 bases, and 12 bases stayed unmatched. The CDR3 contains 15 residues. CDR1 and CDR2 from the germline V gene are SGHAT and FQNNGV. CDR3 in DNA: TGTGCCAGCACCCTGGGTAGGGGGCGGGGCACTGAAGCTTTCTTT. Translation gives CASTLGRGRGTEAFF.

V gene TRBV27 combines with J gene TRBJ2-7, with 9 bases matching TRBD1. CDR1 and CDR2 (germline): MNHEY, SMNVEV (reference sequence). The trim removed 4 bases at V and 5 bases at J, leaving 6 bases unmatched. This CDR3 is built from 14 residues. CDR3 sequence (DNA): TGTGCCAGCAGTTACGACAGGGGGGACGACGAGCAGTACTTC. Its translation is CASSYDRGDDEQYF.

This clone was picked up one time. The chain links TRBV19 to TRBJ2-7, with D possibly matching TRBD2 (5 bases). V shed 4 bases and J shed 3 bases, with 10 bases lying between them. The CDR3 is made up of 13 amino acids. Germline V gene data show CDR1 as LNHDA and CDR2 as SQIVND (reference sequence). Here the CDR3 reads CASSKEDVYEQYF. In DNA, the CDR3 is TGTGCCAGTAGTAAGGAGGACGTCTACGAGCAGTACTTC.

This rearrangement joins TRBV19 to TRBJ2-2; TRBD1 agrees at 8 bases. CDR3 length: 16 residues. The germline CDR1 and CDR2 sequences are LNHDA and SQIVND (reference sequence). Unmatched junction bases numbered 12, after V lost 4 bases and J lost 8 bases. The CDR3 loop reads CASSSRQGTRGGELFF. The CDR3 bases are TGTGCCAGTAGTAGCCGACAGGGGACTCGAGGGGGGGAGCTGTTTTTT.

V gene TRBV11-3 combines with J gene TRBJ2-3; D ambiguous. Trimming pared 0 bases from V and 5 bases from J, leaving 3 bases between. Germline V gene data show CDR1 as SGHNT and CDR2 as YENEEA. The CDR3 loop spans 12 amino acids. CDR3 in DNA: TGTGCCAGCAGCTTAGAGGTAGATACGCAGTATTTT. It yields the protein CASSLEVDTQYF. Drawing the rest from reference TRBV11-3 and TRBJ2-3, the complete variable domain is EAGVVQSPRYKIIEKKQPVAFWCNPISGHNTLYWYLQNLGQGPELLIRYENEEAVDDSQLPKDRFSAERLKGVDSTLKIQPAELGDSAVYLCASSLEVDTQYFGPGTRLTVL.

The chain uses TRBV5-1 and TRBJ2-3; 7 nucleotides align to TRBD1. Germline V CDR1 and CDR2: SGHRS, YFSETQ. V was pared by 5 bases and J by 2 bases, with 8 bases of the junction left unmatched. The CDR3 has 15 amino acids. The CDR3 loop reads CASRRTGDSTDTQYF. CDR3 coding DNA: TGCGCCAGCAGAAGAACAGGGGATTCCACAGATACGCAGTATTTT. Variable domain in full (rest from reference TRBV5-1 and TRBJ2-3): KAGVTQTPRYLIKTRGQQVTLSCSPISGHRSVSWYQQTPGQGLQFLFEYFSETQRNKGNFPGRFSGRQFSNSRSEMNVSTLELGDSALYLCASRRTGDSTDTQYFGPGTRLTVL.

The rearrangement links TRBV4-1 to TRBJ1-2; 8 bases map to TRBD1. The CDR3 length is 16 residues. CDR1 and CDR2 (germline): MGHRA, YSYEKL. J gave up 3 bases and V 0 bases, and 6 bases lay outside the gene matches. The chain's CDR3 is CASSQDKDRAYYGYTF. The DNA of the CDR3 is TGCGCCAGCAGCCAAGATAAGGACAGGGCCTACTATGGCTACACCTTC.

The gene calls are TRBV15 and TRBJ2-6, with a possible D match to TRBD2 (5 bases). CDR1 is LNHNV and CDR2 is YYDKDF in the germline V gene (reference sequence). The CDR3 totals 18 residues. V was trimmed by 5 bases and J by 1 base, leaving 18 bases between them. Here the CDR3 reads CATSGTGILLSGANVLTF. DNA for the CDR3: TGTGCCACCAGCGGAACCGGGATCCTGCTATCTGGGGCCAACGTCCTGACTTTC. The full variable domain, its missing parts supplied by reference TRBV15 and TRBJ2-6, is DAMVIQNPRYQVTQFGKPVTLSCSQTLNHNVMYWYQQKSSQAPKLLFHYYDKDFNNEADTPDNFQSRRPNTSFCFLDIRSPGLGDTAMYLCATSGTGILLSGANVLTFGAGSRLTVL.

V and J are TRBV27 and TRBJ2-3; 9 bases match TRBD2. The CDR3 length is 14 residues. The germline gives CDR1 MNHEY, CDR2 SMNVEV (reference sequence). V lost 5 bases, J lost 3 bases, and 3 bases stayed unmatched. DNA for the CDR3: TGTGCCAGCAGTCCCGGACTAGCGACAGATACGCAGTATTTT. Translating gives CASSPGLATDTQYF.

This chain uses TRBV6-5 with TRBJ2-2, with D unresolved. The CDR3 spans 14 residues. Germline V gene sequence: CDR1 MNHEY, CDR2 SVGAGI. The V and J ends lost 6 bases and 6 bases respectively, with 14 bases between them. The CDR3 spells CASRQLETPGELFF. In DNA form, the CDR3 reads TGTGCCAGCAGACAGTTAGAGACCCCCGGGGAGCTGTTTTTT.

Comment on this clone: This sample also contains other DNA sequences that code for the same CDR3. The J gene is TRBJ1-1, the V gene TRBV7-9; unclear D gene. The CDR3 is made up of 11 amino acids. Trimming stripped 1 base from V and 7 bases from J, with 4 bases between. Germline assignment: CDR1 SEHNR and CDR2 FQNEAQ (reference sequence). The CDR3 loop reads CASSLVGEAFF. The CDR3 nucleotides are TGTGCCAGCAGCTTAGTAGGTGAAGCTTTCTTT.

V gene TRBV19 combines with J gene TRBJ1-1, with a weak D call TRBD1 (5 bases). Germline values: CDR1 LNHDA, CDR2 SQIVND (reference sequence). CDR3 length: 13 residues. Trimming removed 7 bases at V and 4 bases at J, with 13 bases between. The CDR3 DNA reads as TGTGCCAGTAAGAAGGGGCCCGGCACTGAAGCTTTCTTT. It translates to CASKKGPGTEAFF. Drawing the rest from reference TRBV19 and TRBJ1-1, the complete variable domain is DGGITQSPKYLFRKEGQNVTLSCEQNLNHDAMYWYRQDPGQGLRLIYYSQIVNDFQKGDIAEGYSVSREKKESFPLTVTSAQKNPTAFYLCASKKGPGTEAFFGQGTRLTVV.

This clone is a singleton in its sample. The chain carries TRBV5-1 and TRBJ1-1; 7 bases are a match to TRBD1. After removal of 3 bases from V and 2 bases from J, the junction contained 7 bases not matched to a gene. The CDR3 spans 15 residues. The germline V gene has CDR1 SGHRS and CDR2 YFSETQ. CDR3 region: CASSSRDRINTEAFF. The CDR3 DNA is TGCGCCAGCAGCTCCCGGGACAGAATAAACACTGAAGCTTTCTTT.

This chain uses TRBV29-1 with TRBJ1-1; D remains ambiguous. The CDR3 consists of 15 residues. The germline V and J ends were trimmed by 3 bases and 3 bases, with 17 bases remaining between them. The germline V gene has CDR1 SQVTM and CDR2 ANQGSEA. The CDR3 coding sequence is TGCAGCGTTGAGACTGGGTGGGCTCGGGACACTGAAGCTTTCTTT. Translated, it gives CSVETGWARDTEAFF.

V and J are TRBV5-5 and TRBJ2-3; D ambiguous. The CDR3 covers 14 residues. Germline V lookup: CDR1 SGHKS, CDR2 YYEKEE (reference sequence). Trimming pared 0 bases from V and 5 bases from J, leaving 10 bases between. The chain's CDR3 is CASSLGPSGDTQYF. CDR3 DNA sequence: TGTGCCAGCAGCTTGGGACCCTCGGGAGATACGCAGTATTTT. Based on the CDR3 plus reference TRBV5-5 and TRBJ2-3, the full variable domain is DAGVTQSPTHLIKTRGQQVTLRCSPISGHKSVSWYQQVLGQGPQFIFQYYEKEERGRGNFPDRFSARQFPNYSSELNVNALLLGDSALYLCASSLGPSGDTQYFGPGTRLTVL.

The gene calls are TRBV29-1 and TRBJ2-1; D is uncertain. The V and J ends lost 1 base and 8 bases respectively, with 12 bases between them. This CDR3 is 13 amino acids long. Per the germline V gene, CDR1 is SQVTM and CDR2 is ANQGSEA. CDR3 DNA sequence: TGCAGCGTTGAAGGGGCCCGAGTCCATGAGCAGTTCTTC. It yields the protein CSVEGARVHEQFF.

The count of this clone is one. The chain combines TRBV5-1 with TRBJ1-2, with 8 bases lining up with TRBD1. Germline-derived CDR1 and CDR2 are SGHRS and YFSETQ. With V trimmed by 5 bases and J by 7 bases, 10 bases remained unmatched. The CDR3 runs 14 residues. CDR3 nucleotides: TGCGCCAGCAGTCGTGGGGCAGGGGGCTCTGGCTACACCTTC. Residues: CASSRGAGGSGYTF.

The chain links TRBV28 to TRBJ2-7; the match to TRBD1 covers 10 bases. The germline CDR1 and CDR2 sequences are MDHEN and SYDVKM. Germline trimming cut 10 bases from V and 3 bases from J; bases unmatched to any gene: 9. CDR3 length: 14 amino acids. The CDR3 loop is CATSDGTGVYEQYF. Written as DNA, the CDR3 is TGTGCCACCTCCGACGGGACAGGGGTCTACGAGCAGTACTTC.